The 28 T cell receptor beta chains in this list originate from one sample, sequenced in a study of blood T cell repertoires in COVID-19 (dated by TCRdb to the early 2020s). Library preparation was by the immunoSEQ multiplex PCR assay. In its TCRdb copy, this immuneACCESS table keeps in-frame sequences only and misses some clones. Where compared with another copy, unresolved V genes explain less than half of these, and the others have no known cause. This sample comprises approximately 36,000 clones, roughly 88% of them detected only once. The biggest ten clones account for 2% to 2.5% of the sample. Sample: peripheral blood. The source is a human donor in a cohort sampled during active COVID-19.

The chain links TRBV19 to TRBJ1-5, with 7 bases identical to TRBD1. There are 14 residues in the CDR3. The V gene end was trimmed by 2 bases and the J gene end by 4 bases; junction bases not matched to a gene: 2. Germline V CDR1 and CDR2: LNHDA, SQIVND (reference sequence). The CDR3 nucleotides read TGTGCCAGTAGTATACAGGGGGAGAATCAGCCCCAGCATTTT. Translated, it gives CASSIQGENQPQHF. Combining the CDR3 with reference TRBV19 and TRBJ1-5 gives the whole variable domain DGGITQSPKYLFRKEGQNVTLSCEQNLNHDAMYWYRQDPGQGLRLIYYSQIVNDFQKGDIAEGYSVSREKKESFPLTVTSAQKNPTAFYLCASSIQGENQPQHFGDGTRLSIL.

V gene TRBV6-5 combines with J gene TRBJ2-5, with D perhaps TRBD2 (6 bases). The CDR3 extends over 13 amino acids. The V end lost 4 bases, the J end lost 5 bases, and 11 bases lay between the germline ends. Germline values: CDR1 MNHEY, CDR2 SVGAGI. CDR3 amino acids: CASSLGGRETQYF. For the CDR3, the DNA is TGTGCCAGCAGTTTGGGGGGAAGGGAGACCCAGTACTTC.

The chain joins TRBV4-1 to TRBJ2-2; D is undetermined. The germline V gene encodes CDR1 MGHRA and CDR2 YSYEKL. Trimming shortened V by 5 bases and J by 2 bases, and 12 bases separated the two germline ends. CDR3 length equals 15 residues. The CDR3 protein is CASSRVSVNTGELFF. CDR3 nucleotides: TGCGCCAGCAGCAGAGTTTCCGTTAACACCGGGGAGCTGTTTTTT.

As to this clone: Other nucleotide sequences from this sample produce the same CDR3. This CDR3 reads CASSSRGEQYF. DNA for the CDR3: TGTGCCAGCAGTTCCCGGGGGGAGCAGTACTTC. V is TRBV6-5 and J is TRBJ2-7, with a tentative D call TRBD2 (6 bases). V lost 4 bases and J lost 7, with 8 bases in between. CDR1 is MNHEY and CDR2 is SVGAGI in the germline V gene. The CDR3 has 11 amino acids.

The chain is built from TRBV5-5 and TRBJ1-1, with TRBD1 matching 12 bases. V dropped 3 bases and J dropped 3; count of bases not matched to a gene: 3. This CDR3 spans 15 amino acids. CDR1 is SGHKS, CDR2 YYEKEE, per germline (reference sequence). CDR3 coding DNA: TGTGCCAGCAGCTGGGGGACAGGGGGCTACACTGAAGCTTTCTTT. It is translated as CASSWGTGGYTEAFF.

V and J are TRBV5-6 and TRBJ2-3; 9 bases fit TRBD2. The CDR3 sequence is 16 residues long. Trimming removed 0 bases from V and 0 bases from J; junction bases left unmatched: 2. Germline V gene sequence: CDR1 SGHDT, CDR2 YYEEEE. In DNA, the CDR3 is TGTGCCAGCAGCTTGGTTCTAGCGGGGAGCACAGATACGCAGTATTTT. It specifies CASSLVLAGSTDTQYF.

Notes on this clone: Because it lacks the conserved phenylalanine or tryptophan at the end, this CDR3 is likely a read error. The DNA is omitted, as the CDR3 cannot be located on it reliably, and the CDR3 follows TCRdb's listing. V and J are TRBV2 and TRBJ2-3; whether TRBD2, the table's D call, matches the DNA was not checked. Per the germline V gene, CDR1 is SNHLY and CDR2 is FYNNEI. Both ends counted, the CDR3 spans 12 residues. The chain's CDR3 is CASREGLAGALV.

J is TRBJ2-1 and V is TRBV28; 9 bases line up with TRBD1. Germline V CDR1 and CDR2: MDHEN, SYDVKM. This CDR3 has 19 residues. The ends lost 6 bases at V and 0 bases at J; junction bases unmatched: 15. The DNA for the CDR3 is TGTGCCAGCAGCACTACCGGGACAGGGACGGGGAGCTCCTACAATGAGCAGTTCTTC. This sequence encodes CASSTTGTGTGSSYNEQFF.

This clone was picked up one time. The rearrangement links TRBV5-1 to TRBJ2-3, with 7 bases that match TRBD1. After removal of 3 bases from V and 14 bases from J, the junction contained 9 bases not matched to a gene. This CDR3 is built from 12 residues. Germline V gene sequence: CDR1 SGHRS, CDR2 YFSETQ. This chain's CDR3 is CASSSPGTDRYF. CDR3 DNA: TGCGCCAGCAGCTCCCCCGGGACAGATAGGTATTTT.

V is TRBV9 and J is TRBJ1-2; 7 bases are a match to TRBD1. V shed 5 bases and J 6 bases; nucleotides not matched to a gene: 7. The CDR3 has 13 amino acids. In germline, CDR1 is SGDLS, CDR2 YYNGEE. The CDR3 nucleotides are TGTGCCAGCAGGAGACAGGGAATAGATGGCTACACCTTC. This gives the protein CASRRQGIDGYTF.

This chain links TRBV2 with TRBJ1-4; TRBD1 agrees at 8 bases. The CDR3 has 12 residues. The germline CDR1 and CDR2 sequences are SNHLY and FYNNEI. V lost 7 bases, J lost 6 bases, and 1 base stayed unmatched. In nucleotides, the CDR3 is TGTGCCAGCACACAGGGGGATGAAAAACTGTTTTTT. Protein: CASTQGDEKLFF.

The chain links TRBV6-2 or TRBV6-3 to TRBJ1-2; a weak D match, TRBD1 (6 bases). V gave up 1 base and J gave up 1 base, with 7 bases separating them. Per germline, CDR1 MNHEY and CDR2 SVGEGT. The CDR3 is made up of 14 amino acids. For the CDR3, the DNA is TGTGCCAGCAGTTACTTGGACAGTAACTATGGCTACACCTTC. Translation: CASSYLDSNYGYTF.

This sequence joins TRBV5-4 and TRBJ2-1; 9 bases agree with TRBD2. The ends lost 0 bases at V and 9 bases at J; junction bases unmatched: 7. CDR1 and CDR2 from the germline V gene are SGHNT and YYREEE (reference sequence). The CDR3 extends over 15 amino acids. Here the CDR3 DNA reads TGTGCCAGCAGCTTGGTAGCTAGCGGGGTAGGTGAGCAGTTCTTC. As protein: CASSLVASGVGEQFF.

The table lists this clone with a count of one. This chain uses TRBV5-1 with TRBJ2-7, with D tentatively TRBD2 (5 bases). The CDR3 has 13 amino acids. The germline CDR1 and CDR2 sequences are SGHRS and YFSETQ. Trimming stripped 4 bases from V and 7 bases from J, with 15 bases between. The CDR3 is CASSPSHPGEQYF. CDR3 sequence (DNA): TGCGCCAGCAGCCCCTCGCACCCGGGAGAGCAGTACTTC.

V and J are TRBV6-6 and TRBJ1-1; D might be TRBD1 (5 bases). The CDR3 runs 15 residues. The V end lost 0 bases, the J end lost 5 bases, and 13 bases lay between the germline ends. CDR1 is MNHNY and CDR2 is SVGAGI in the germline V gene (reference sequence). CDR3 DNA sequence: TGTGCCAGCAGTTACTCGGGGGGAGTGAGAACTGAAGCTTTCTTT. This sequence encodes CASSYSGGVRTEAFF.

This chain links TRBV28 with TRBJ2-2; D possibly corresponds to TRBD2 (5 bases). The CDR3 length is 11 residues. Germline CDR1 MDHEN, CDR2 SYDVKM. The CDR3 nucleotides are TGTGCTACGGGGTCGACCGGGGAGCTGTTTTTT. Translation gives CATGSTGELFF. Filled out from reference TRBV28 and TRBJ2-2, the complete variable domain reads DVKVTQSSRYLVKRTGEKVFLECVQDMDHENMFWYRQDPGLGLRLIYFSYDVKMKEKGDIPEGYSVSREKKERFSLILESASTNQTSMYLCATGSTGELFFGEGSRLTVL.

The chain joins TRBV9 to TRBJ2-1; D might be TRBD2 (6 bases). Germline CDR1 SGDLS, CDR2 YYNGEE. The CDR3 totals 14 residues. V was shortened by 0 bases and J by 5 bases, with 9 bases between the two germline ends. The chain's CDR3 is CASSVGGGNNEQFF. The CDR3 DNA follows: TGTGCCAGCAGCGTAGGGGGAGGAAACAATGAGCAGTTCTTC. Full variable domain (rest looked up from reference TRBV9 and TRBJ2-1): DSGVTQTPKHLITATGQRVTLRCSPRSGDLSVYWYQQSLDQGLQFLIQYYNGEERAKGNILERFSAQQFPDLHSELNLSSLELGDSALYFCASSVGGGNNEQFFGPGTRLTVL.

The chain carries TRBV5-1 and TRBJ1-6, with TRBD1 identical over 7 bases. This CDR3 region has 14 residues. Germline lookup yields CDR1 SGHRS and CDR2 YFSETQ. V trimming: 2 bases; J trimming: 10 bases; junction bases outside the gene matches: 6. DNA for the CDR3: TGCGCCAGCAGCTTTAAAGGGGGCGCCTCACCCCTCCACTTT. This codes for CASSFKGGASPLHF.

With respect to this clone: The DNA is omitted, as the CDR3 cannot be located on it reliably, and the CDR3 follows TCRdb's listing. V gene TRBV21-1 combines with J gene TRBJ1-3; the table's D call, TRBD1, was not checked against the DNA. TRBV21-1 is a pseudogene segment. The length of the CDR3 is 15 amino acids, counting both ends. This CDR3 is CASRWGPGSGNTIYF.

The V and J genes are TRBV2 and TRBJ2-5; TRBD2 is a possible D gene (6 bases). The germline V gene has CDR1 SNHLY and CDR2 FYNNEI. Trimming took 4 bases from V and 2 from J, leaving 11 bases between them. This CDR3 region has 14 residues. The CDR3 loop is CASSGVGGQETQYF. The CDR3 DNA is TGTGCCAGCAGTGGGGTCGGGGGACAAGAGACCCAGTACTTC.

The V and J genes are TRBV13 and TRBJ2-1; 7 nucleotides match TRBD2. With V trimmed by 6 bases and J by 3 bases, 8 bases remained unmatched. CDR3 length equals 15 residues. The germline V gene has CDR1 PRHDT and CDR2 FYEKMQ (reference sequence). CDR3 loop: CASSYGLGLYNEQFF. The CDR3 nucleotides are TGTGCCAGCAGTTACGGACTAGGACTCTACAATGAGCAGTTCTTC.

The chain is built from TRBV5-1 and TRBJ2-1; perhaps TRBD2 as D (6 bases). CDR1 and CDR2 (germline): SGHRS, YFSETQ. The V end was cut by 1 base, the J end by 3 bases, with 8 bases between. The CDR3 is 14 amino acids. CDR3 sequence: CASSLTGDYNEQFF. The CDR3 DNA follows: TGCGCCAGCAGCTTGACGGGGGACTACAATGAGCAGTTCTTC.

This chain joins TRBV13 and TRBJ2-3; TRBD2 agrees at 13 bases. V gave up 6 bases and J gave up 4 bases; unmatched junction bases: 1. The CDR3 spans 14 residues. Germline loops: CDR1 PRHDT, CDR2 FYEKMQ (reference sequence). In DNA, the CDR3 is TGTGCCAGCAGGACTAGCGGGGGGCCAGATACGCAGTATTTT. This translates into CASRTSGGPDTQYF. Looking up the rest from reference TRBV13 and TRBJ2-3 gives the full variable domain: AAGVIQSPRHLIKEKRETATLKCYPIPRHDTVYWYQQGPGQDPQFLISFYEKMQSDKGSIPDRFSAQQFSDYHSELNMSSLELGDSALYFCASRTSGGPDTQYFGPGTRLTVL.

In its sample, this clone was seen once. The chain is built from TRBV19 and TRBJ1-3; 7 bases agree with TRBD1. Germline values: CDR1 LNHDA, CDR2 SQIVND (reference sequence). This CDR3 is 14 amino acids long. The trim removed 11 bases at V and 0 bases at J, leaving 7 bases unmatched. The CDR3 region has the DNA TGTGCCTCAACAGGGGCCTACTCTGGAAACACCATATATTTT. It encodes CASTGAYSGNTIYF.

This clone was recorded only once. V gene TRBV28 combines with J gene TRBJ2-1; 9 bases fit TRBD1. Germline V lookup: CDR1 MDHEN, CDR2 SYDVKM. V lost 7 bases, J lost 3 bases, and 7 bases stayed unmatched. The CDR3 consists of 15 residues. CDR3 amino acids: CASTRGQGIYNEQFF. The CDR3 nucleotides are TGTGCCAGCACCAGGGGACAGGGAATCTACAATGAGCAGTTCTTC.

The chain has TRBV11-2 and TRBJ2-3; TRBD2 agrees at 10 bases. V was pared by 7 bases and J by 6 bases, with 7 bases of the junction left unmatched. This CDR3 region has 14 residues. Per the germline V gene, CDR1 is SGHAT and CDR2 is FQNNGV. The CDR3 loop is CASKSGGALDTQYF. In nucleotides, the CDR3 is TGTGCCAGCAAAAGCGGGGGGGCCCTTGATACGCAGTATTTT.

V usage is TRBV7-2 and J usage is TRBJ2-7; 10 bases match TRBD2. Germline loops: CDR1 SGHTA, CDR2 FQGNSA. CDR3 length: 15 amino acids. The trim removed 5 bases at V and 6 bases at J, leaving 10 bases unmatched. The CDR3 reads CASSQAGLATSEQYF. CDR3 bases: TGTGCCAGCAGCCAGGCGGGACTAGCGACTTCCGAGCAGTACTTC.

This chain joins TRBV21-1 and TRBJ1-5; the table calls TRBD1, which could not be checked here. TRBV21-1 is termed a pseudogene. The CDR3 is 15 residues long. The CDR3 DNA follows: TGTGCCAGCAGCCGGGGACAGTATAGCAATCAGCCCCAGCATTTT. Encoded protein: CASSRGQYSNQPQHF.